In this sample, the clone carrying this T cell receptor (beta chain) turned up a few times. The data were taken from a study of beta chain features in type 1 diabetes. cDNA synthesis used the whole RNA isolate, giving expressed TCRB sequences. Data came from immunoSEQ multiplex PCR; TCRdb stores just in-frame clones and leaves some out. In the table there are some 330,000 clones, 9.5% to 11% of which are singletons. Germline V gene data show CDR1 as GTSNPN and CDR2 as SVGIG (reference sequence). Trimming cost V 2 bases and J 6 bases, with 14 bases left between them. The CDR3 is made up of 14 amino acids.

The sample comprised naive CD4+ T cells from blood. This clonotype originated in a woman in her twenties or thirties in good health. V is TRBV30 and J is TRBJ1-5; D uncertain. The CDR3: CAWSRGVGPQPQHF. The CDR3 bases are TGTGCCTGGAGTCGAGGCGTCGGCCCTCAGCCCCAGCATTTT. Filled out from reference TRBV30 and TRBJ1-5, the complete variable domain reads SQTIHQWPATLVQPVGSPLSLECTVEGTSNPNLYWYRQAAGRGLQLLFYSVGIGQISSEVPQNLSASRPQDRQFILSSKKLLLSDSGFYLCAWSRGVGPQPQHFGDGTRLSIL.